Listed here are 25 T cell receptor beta chains from one sample, sequenced in a study of CD8+ T cells in alopecia areata. The authors sorted pooled cutaneous lymph node cells using CD4, CD8alpha, NKG2D, NKG2ACE and other markers. RNA was isolated and reverse transcribed to cDNA, the sequencing template. The method was immunoSEQ multiplex PCR; TCRdb's version includes in-frame clones alone and lacks a portion of them. The record shows around 300,000 clones for this sample, with no singletons present. Sequencing used CD4+ T cells sorted from a lymph node. The receptors stem from a C3H/HeJ mouse with alopecia areata. Strain MHC haplotype: H2-k.

Concerning this clone itself: Mouse names are used for the genes. Read coverage stops 4 residues before the CDR3 terminus; the germline J gene supplies the remainder. The rearrangement joins TRBV13-1 to TRBJ2-4; 9 bases line up with TRBD1. This CDR3 region has 15 residues. Germline CDR1 NSHNY, CDR2 SYGAGN. The DNA read from the CDR3 is TGTGCCAGCAGTGATGCAATGGGACAGGGAAAC. This gives the protein CASSDAMGQGN. The whole CDR3 sequence reads CASSDAMGQGNTLYF.

The sample holds a few counts of this clone. All gene names here are mouse names. The observed sequence ends 4 residues before the CDR3 terminus, with the missing tail filled in from the germline J gene. The V call is TRBV19, the J call TRBJ2-3; 7 nucleotides match TRBD2. The germline V gene encodes CDR1 FNHDT and CDR2 SITEND (reference sequence). Trimming removed 5 bases from V and 0 bases from J; junction bases left unmatched: 3. This CDR3 is 14 amino acids long. CDR3 sequence: CASRLGPSAETLYF. Incomplete CDR3 DNA: TGTGCCAGCAGACTGGGGCCCAGTGCAGAA.

For this clone: Gene and germline names: mouse. The observed sequence ends 4 residues before the CDR3 terminus, with the missing tail filled in from the germline J gene. This chain links TRBV13-3 with TRBJ2-3; 9 nucleotides match TRBD2. This CDR3 is built from 16 residues. CDR1 NNHDY and CDR2 SYVADS come from the germline V gene. V lost 2 bases, J lost 1 base, and 5 bases stayed unmatched. The covered CDR3 bases are TGTGCCAGCAGTGAAAACTGGGGGGACGGTGCAGAA. It yields the protein CASSENWGDGAE. The full CDR3 reads CASSENWGDGAETLYF.

A word on this clone: Mouse gene names apply. CDR3 region: CASRSGTGKDTQYF. The sequenced part of the CDR3 DNA is TGTGCCAGCAGATCCGGGACAGGGAAGGAC. The chain uses TRBV14 and TRBJ2-5, with TRBD1 identical over 9 bases. Read coverage stops 4 residues before the CDR3 terminus; the germline J gene supplies the remainder. This CDR3 is 14 amino acids long. Germline CDR1 SGHDT, CDR2 FRDEAV.

In its sample, this clone was seen a few times. Gene names denote mouse genes. The sequenced fragment ends 4 residues before the CDR3 boundary, so the rest is inferred from the germline J gene. The V call is TRBV14, the J call TRBJ1-1, with D tentatively TRBD1 (5 bases). CDR1 is SGHDT, CDR2 FRDEAV, per germline. V was cut by 1 base and J by 3 bases, with 7 bases left in between. The CDR3 sequence is 13 residues long. CDR3 DNA (partial): TGTGCCAGCAGTTTCGGGGGGGACACA. Its translation is CASSFGGDT. The CDR3 in full is CASSFGGDTEVFF.

This clone has only a few counts. Gene names follow the mouse nomenclature. The DNA read from the CDR3 is TGTGCCAGCAGTGACCTGCTGGGGGGCTCCTAT. Translation gives CASSDLLGGSY. The entire CDR3 protein is CASSDLLGGSYEQYF. The chain links TRBV13-3 to TRBJ2-7; TRBD2 aligns across 8 bases. The observed sequence ends 4 residues before the CDR3 terminus, with the missing tail filled in from the germline J gene. The CDR3 has 15 amino acids. V lost 2 bases to trimming and J lost 0 bases; unmatched junction nucleotides: 4. Germline V lookup: CDR1 NNHDY, CDR2 SYVADS.

This clone was picked up many times. Gene names are the mouse ones. With the read ending 4 residues before the CDR3 end, the germline J gene is used to fill in that end. This chain links TRBV13-1 with TRBJ2-3; tentative D call: TRBD1 (5 bases). Trimming removed 0 bases at V and 3 bases at J, with 14 bases between. The germline gives CDR1 NSHNY, CDR2 SYGAGN. This CDR3 region has 16 residues. CDR3 residues: CASSDARQGRAETLYF. The DNA read from the CDR3 is TGTGCCAGCAGTGATGCAAGGCAGGGAAGGGCAGAA.

This clone was seen more than once but under ten times. All gene names here are mouse names. With the read ending 4 residues before the CDR3 end, the germline J gene is used to fill in that end. The chain is built from TRBV17 and TRBJ2-5, with 7 bases matching TRBD2. The junction had 6 bases not matched to a gene; V was cut back by 1 base and J by 2 bases. This CDR3 is built from 16 residues. Germline CDR1 MNHDT, CDR2 YYDKIL. The CDR3 protein is CASSRAWGFPQDTQYF. The part of the CDR3 DNA that was read is TGTGCTAGCAGTAGAGCCTGGGGGTTTCCCCAAGAC.

Of note for this clone: The genes and germline here are from mouse. The CDR3 extends 4 residues past the end of the read, so its final part is completed from the germline J gene. Within the sample, other DNA sequences also encode this same CDR3. This rearrangement joins TRBV1 to TRBJ2-3, with a weak D call TRBD1 (5 bases). In germline, CDR1 is NSQYPW, CDR2 LRSPGD (reference sequence). V dropped 3 bases and J dropped 1 base, with 8 bases sitting between them. The CDR3 runs to 14 residues. Incomplete CDR3 DNA: TGCACCTGCAGTGCCGACAGTGGTGCAGAA. Residues: CTCSADSGAE. The CDR3 reads in full as CTCSADSGAETLYF.

A word on this clone: Germline and genes: mouse. The CDR3 extends 4 residues past the end of the read, so its final part is completed from the germline J gene. The same CDR3 also results from other DNA sequences found in this sample. The chain uses TRBV13-1 and TRBJ1-1; D call uncertain. The CDR3 consists of 12 residues. Trimming took off 0 bases at V and 4 bases at J, with 4 bases between the two ends. In germline, CDR1 is NSHNY, CDR2 SYGAGN. The chain's CDR3 is CASSDEGTEVFF. The part of the CDR3 DNA that was read is TGTGCCAGCAGTGATGAAGGCACA.

This clone was recorded a few times. Genes and germline are mouse. The missing CDR3 end, 4 residues past where the read stops, is filled in from the germline J gene. Other DNA sequences of this sample code for an identical CDR3. The chain links TRBV19 to TRBJ2-7; no clear D gene. The germline V gene encodes CDR1 FNHDT and CDR2 SITEND (reference sequence). The CDR3 extends over 12 amino acids. The sequenced CDR3 bases are TGTGCCAGCAGTATTCCCAAGTAT. It codes for CASSIPKY. The whole CDR3 sequence reads CASSIPKYEQYF.

This clone was detected a few times. The gene names here belong to mouse. The DNA ends 4 residues before the CDR3 does, and the rest of the CDR3 is filled in from the germline J gene. The chain is built from TRBV13-1 and TRBJ1-2; 8 bases align to TRBD1. The V and J ends lost 2 bases and 1 base, in that order; junction bases with no gene match: 10. Germline V CDR1 and CDR2: NSHNY, SYGAGN. This CDR3 is built from 17 residues. The CDR3 region is CASSDGRGRIRNSDYTF. The CDR3 bases that were read are TGTGCCAGCAGTGACGGCAGGGGGCGCATAAGAAACTCC.

This clone was detected a few times. The genes and germline here are from mouse. The read falls 4 residues short of the CDR3 end, and the missing part is taken from the germline J gene. The chain has TRBV13-3 and TRBJ1-1; 8 bases map to TRBD1. V lost 5 bases and J lost 0; bases outside the gene matches: 6. This CDR3 has 15 residues. Germline V gene sequence: CDR1 NNHDY, CDR2 SYVADS. The sequenced CDR3 bases are TGTGCCAGCAGCCCCGGACAGGGTTCAAACACA. It encodes CASSPGQGSNT. The entire CDR3 is CASSPGQGSNTEVFF.

Regarding this clone: Here the gene names and germline are mouse. From the germline J gene comes the end of the CDR3, since the read stops 4 residues before it. This chain connects TRBV31 to TRBJ2-3; D call uncertain. This CDR3 comprises 14 residues. CDR1 is GKSSPN and CDR2 is SITVG in the germline V gene. V lost 0 bases to trimming and J lost 0 bases, with 7 bases between them. The part of the CDR3 DNA that was read is TGTGCCTGGAGTCTGGGCAATAGTGCAGAA. This translates into CAWSLGNSAE. The complete CDR3 reads CAWSLGNSAETLYF.

As regards this clone: Genes and germline come from the mouse. The CDR3 goes on 4 residues after the read ends, and that part is filled in from the germline J gene. Other DNA sequences of this sample code for an identical CDR3. V usage is TRBV31 and J usage is TRBJ2-5; 10 bases are a match to TRBD1. This CDR3 is built from 14 residues. Germline CDR1 reads GKSSPN; CDR2 reads SITVG. The CDR3: CAWSLGQGRDTQYF. The CDR3 bases that were read are TGTGCCTGGAGTTTGGGACAGGGGCGAGAC. Using reference TRBV31 and TRBJ2-5 for the parts outside the CDR3, the full variable domain is AQTIHQWPVAEIKAVGSPLSLGCTIKGKSSPNLYWYWQATGGTLQQLFYSITVGQVESVVQLNLSASRPKDDQFILSTEKLLLSHSGFYLCAWSLGQGRDTQYFGPGTRLLVL.

To note about this clone: The gene symbols are mouse symbols. The read finishes 4 residues shy of the CDR3 end, and the germline J gene is used to complete it. The gene calls are TRBV1 and TRBJ2-1, with a weak D call TRBD1 (5 bases). The CDR3 totals 15 residues. The V gene lost 0 bases and the J gene lost 2 bases, with 8 bases spanning the gap. Germline CDR1 NSQYPW, CDR2 LRSPGD (reference sequence). CDR3 residues: CTCSADLTDYAEQFF. The CDR3 DNA, read in part, is TGCACCTGCAGTGCAGATCTGACAGACTATGCT.

This clone was observed a handful of times. Mouse germline and gene names are used. The observed sequence ends 4 residues before the CDR3 terminus, with the missing tail filled in from the germline J gene. The chain is built from TRBV19 and TRBJ1-2, with 9 bases aligning to TRBD1. This CDR3 has 14 residues. Germline trimming cut 5 bases from V and 4 bases from J; bases unmatched to any gene: 6. From germline, CDR1 is FNHDT and CDR2 SITEND (reference sequence). Here the CDR3 reads CASRRDRAGSDYTF. CDR3 bases read: TGTGCCAGCAGAAGGGACAGGGCGGGCTCC.

Details on this clone: The germline and genes are mouse ones. Sequencing ends 4 residues short of the CDR3 end; the germline J gene provides the rest. This sequence joins TRBV17 and TRBJ2-4; possibly TRBD2 for D (6 bases). The CDR3 sequence is 13 residues long. The V gene's germline CDR1 is MNHDT and CDR2 YYDKIL. This chain's CDR3 is CASSRDLGNTLYF. The sequenced part of the CDR3 DNA is TGTGCTAGCAGTAGAGATCTGGGGAAC.

This clone was observed a few times. Here the gene names and germline are mouse. The read falls 4 residues short of the CDR3 end, and the missing part is taken from the germline J gene. The sample has other DNA sequences that encode this CDR3 too. The chain combines TRBV19 with TRBJ2-1; 8 bases map to TRBD1. The CDR3 has 14 residues. Germline V gene sequence: CDR1 FNHDT, CDR2 SITEND (reference sequence). V shed 2 bases, J shed 6 bases, and the junction held 4 bases outside the gene matches. The CDR3 reads CASSIRRGLAEQFF. Partial CDR3 DNA: TGTGCCAGCAGTATCCGCAGGGGGCTTGCT.

This clone was counted only a few times. Gene names and germline match the mouse. The observed sequence ends 4 residues before the CDR3 terminus, with the missing tail filled in from the germline J gene. V and J are TRBV5 and TRBJ1-1; D is unresolved. The CDR3 is 12 amino acids. Germline V CDR1 and CDR2: LGHNA, YNLKQL (reference sequence). CDR3 DNA (partial): TGTGCCAGCAGCCAAGCAGGTACA. This codes for CASSQAGT. The whole CDR3 protein is CASSQAGTEVFF.

This clone was counted a few times. The germline and genes are mouse ones. The read ends 4 residues early relative to the CDR3; the germline J gene fills the gap. This chain links TRBV31 with TRBJ2-2; TRBD1 aligns across 7 bases. J gave up 1 base and V 5 bases, and 1 base lay outside the gene matches. The length of the CDR3 is 13 residues. Germline V lookup: CDR1 GKSSPN, CDR2 SITVG. CDR3 DNA (partial): TGTGCCTGGGACAGGGAAAACACCGGG. Translated: CAWDRENTG. The CDR3 in its entirety is CAWDRENTGQLYF.

Points on this clone: A read error may explain this, as a much larger clone is one base away. Gene and germline names: mouse. The missing CDR3 end, 4 residues past where the read stops, is filled in from the germline J gene. The gene calls are TRBV13-3 and TRBJ1-2; TRBD1 matches 9 bases. Germline V gene sequence: CDR1 NNHDY, CDR2 SYVADS. V lost 5 bases, J lost 2 bases, and 1 base stayed unmatched. The CDR3 is 13 residues long. CDR3 bases read: TGTGCCAGCAGGGGGACAGGGAACTCC. It codes for CASRGTGNS. The whole CDR3 region reads CASRGTGNSDYTF.

This clone was observed a few times. A single base separates this from a much larger clone, so it may be a read error. Gene names and germline refer to mouse. The read terminates 4 residues before the CDR3 end, so the remaining end is supplied by the germline J gene. Other DNA sequences of this sample code for an identical CDR3. The chain has TRBV19 and TRBJ2-2; TRBD2 agrees at 7 bases. From germline, CDR1 is FNHDT and CDR2 SITEND (reference sequence). The V and J ends lost 3 bases and 1 base, in that order; junction bases with no gene match: 0. The CDR3 is made up of 14 amino acids. CDR3 DNA (partial): TGTGCCAGCAGTACTGGGGGAAACACCGGG. Protein sequence: CASSTGGNTG. Given in full, the CDR3 is CASSTGGNTGQLYF.

This clone has a handful of counts. Mouse gene names and germline throughout. The read halts 4 residues ahead of the CDR3 end, with the missing end drawn from the germline J gene. The genes are TRBV19 and TRBJ2-4, with a weak D call TRBD2 (6 bases). This CDR3 is 14 amino acids long. Between the trimmed V and J ends, which lost 4 bases and 0 bases, there was a span of 9 bases. In germline, CDR1 is FNHDT, CDR2 SITEND (reference sequence). CDR3 sequence: CASSWGNSQNTLYF. CDR3 DNA (partial): TGTGCCAGCAGTTGGGGGAATAGTCAAAAC.

This clone was observed a few times. Mouse gene names and germline throughout. The read ends 4 residues early relative to the CDR3; the germline J gene fills the gap. The chain combines TRBV5 with TRBJ1-2; 9 nucleotides agree with TRBD1. This CDR3 is 16 amino acids long. In germline, CDR1 is LGHNA, CDR2 YNLKQL (reference sequence). V lost 4 bases to trimming and J lost 0 bases; unmatched junction nucleotides: 6. CDR3 amino acids: CASSLLGTGTNSDYTF. The CDR3 DNA, read in part, is TGTGCCAGCAGCCTTCTCGGGACAGGGACAAACTCC.